Here is one T cell receptor (beta chain) with its context. This receptor's antigen is unknown. Qualities for individual bases were not recorded, and no much larger clone is one base off. These data are taken from a study of blood T cell repertoires in COVID-19 (dated by TCRdb to about 2020). Context from the whole study: Collaborator samples came from the United States, Italy and Spain and covered acute and convalescent phases of COVID-19. The sample metadata nearly always contained a de-identified subject ID, COVID-19 status, age in years and sex. HLA class I and class II types, where available, came from metadata supplied by the sample provider rather than from assay-based typing. A freely available public database, intended as a resource for researchers studying the immune response to SARS-CoV-2, is where the repertoires were released. The prospective study material was composed of cDNA or gDNA derived from T cells, B-cell-depleted T cells, or PBMCs. Subjects who had been exposed to COVID-19, were actively infected with it, or had recovered from it provided the deeply sampled blood TCRbeta repertoires that made up the dataset. Samples were obtained from the ongoing ImmuneRACE study (first 160 participants) and from about 1,300 subjects provided by 6 global collaborators.

CDR1 and CDR2, per the germline V gene, are SGHDN and FVKESK. The junction shows trimming of 0 bases on V and 2 bases on J, plus 13 bases between the germline ends. From cysteine to phenylalanine, the CDR3 is 17 amino acids long. The sequence is cut down to CDR3 DNA, 51 bases in frame from base 1. Whole blood was collected in K2EDTA tubes by collaborating institutions according to the institutions' own protocols. For TCRbeta analysis, collaborator samples were shipped as frozen whole blood, as isolated PBMCs, or as DNA extracted from either sample type. TCRbeta CDR3 regions were amplified from genomic DNA using the immunoSEQ Assay, a bias-controlled multiplex PCR. As for how the authors treated the data: Within the assay, amplification of reference gene primers was used to estimate how many nucleated cells each sample contained. Sequence reads were collapsed and filtered to measure the absolute abundance of every unique TCRbeta CDR3 rearrangement. For each sample, productive Simpson clonality was calculated as the square root of Simpson's diversity index across productive rearrangements. TCRdb stores this immuneACCESS table with in-frame sequences only. Part of the clones is absent; in the studies checked, under half of the shortfall reflects unresolved V genes, and no reason is known for the rest. The V and J calls and the clone size are those of that table, but D and trimming were determined from the DNA. This sample lists 70,000 to 95,000 clones; 92% were detected once. The ten biggest clones cover nearly 6.5% of the sample.

On the study overall, not on this receptor specifically: How much clinical and demographic metadata was included differed by source and by participant, and the metadata was provided uncurated.

This sequence was found in a woman aged 60 to 75 with active COVID-19. The chain employs TRBV14 and TRBJ2-2; a tentative D match to TRBD1 spans 6 bases. Sequenced sample: peripheral blood. In nucleotide form, the sequence is TGTGCCAGCAGCCAAGACCTAACAGGGTCCAACACCGGGGAGCTGTTTTTT. The translation is CASSQDLTGSNTGELFF.